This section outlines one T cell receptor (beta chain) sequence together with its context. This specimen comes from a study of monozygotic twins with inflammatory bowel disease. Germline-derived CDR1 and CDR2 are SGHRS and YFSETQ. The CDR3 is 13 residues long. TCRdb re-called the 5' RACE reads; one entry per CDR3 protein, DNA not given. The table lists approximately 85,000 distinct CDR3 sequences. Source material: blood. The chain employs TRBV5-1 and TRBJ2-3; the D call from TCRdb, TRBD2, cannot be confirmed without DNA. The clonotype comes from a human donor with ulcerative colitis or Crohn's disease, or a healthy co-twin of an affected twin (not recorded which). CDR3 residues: CASGSGGADTQYF. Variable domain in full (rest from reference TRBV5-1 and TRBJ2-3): KAGVTQTPRYLIKTRGQQVTLSCSPISGHRSVSWYQQTPGQGLQFLFEYFSETQRNKGNFPGRFSGRQFSNSRSEMNVSTLELGDSALYLCASGSGGADTQYFGPGTRLTVL.